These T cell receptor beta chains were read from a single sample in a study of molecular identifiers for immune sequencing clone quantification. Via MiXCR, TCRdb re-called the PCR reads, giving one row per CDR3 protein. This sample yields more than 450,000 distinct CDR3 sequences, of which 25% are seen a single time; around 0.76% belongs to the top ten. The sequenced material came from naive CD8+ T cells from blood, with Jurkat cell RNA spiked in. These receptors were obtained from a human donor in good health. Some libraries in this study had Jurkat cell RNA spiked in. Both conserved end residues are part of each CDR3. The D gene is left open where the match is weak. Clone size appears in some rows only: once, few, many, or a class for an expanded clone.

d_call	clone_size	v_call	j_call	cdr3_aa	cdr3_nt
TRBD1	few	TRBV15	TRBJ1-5	CATSRGDRTGEDQPQHF	TGTGCCACCAGCAGAGGTGATCGGACAGGGGAAGATCAGCCCCAGCATTTT
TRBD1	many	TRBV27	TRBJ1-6	CASRWTGSGPLHF	TGTGCCAGCCGATGGACAGGGAGCGGACCCCTCCACTTT
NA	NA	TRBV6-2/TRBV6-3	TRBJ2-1	CASSLGNGQFF	TGTGCCAGCAGTTTGGGGAATGGGCAGTTCTTC
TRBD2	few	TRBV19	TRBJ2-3	CASSSNRLAGGPLTDTQYF	TGTGCCAGTAGTTCGAATAGACTAGCGGGGGGGCCTTTGACAGATACGCAGTATTTT
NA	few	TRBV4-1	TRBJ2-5	CASSLYGGVQETQYF	TGCGCCAGCAGCCTGTATGGCGGGGTCCAAGAGACCCAGTACTTC
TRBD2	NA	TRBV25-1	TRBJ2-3	CASSGEGIWRADTDTQYF	TGTGCCAGCAGTGGGGAGGGGATTTGGCGGGCCGACACAGATACGCAGTATTTT
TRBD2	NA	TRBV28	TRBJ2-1	CASRLGLARPYNEQFF	TGTGCCAGCAGATTAGGACTAGCGCGTCCCTACAATGAGCAGTTCTTC
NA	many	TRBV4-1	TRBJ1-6	CASTLGQPNSPLHF	TGCGCCAGCACCCTCGGACAGCCTAATTCACCCCTCCACTTT
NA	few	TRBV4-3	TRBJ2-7	CASSQTTAHEQYF	TGCGCCAGCAGCCAAACGACAGCCCACGAGCAGTACTTC
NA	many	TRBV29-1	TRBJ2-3	CSALSGSTDTQYF	TGCAGCGCATTAAGCGGGAGCACAGATACGCAGTATTTT
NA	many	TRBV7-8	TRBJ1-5	CASSLVDGNNQPQHF	TGTGCCAGCAGCTTAGTGGACGGGAACAATCAGCCCCAGCATTTT
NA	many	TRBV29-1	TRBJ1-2	CSVEDNTNYGYTF	TGCAGCGTTGAAGATAACACTAACTATGGCTACACCTTC
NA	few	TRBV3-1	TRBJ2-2	CASSQAGPSGELFF	TGTGCCAGCAGCCAGGCCGGGCCCTCCGGGGAGCTGTTTTTT
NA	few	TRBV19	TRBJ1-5	CASSITVLGALAQHF	TGTGCCAGTAGTATAACGGTATTGGGCGCCTTGGCCCAGCATTTT
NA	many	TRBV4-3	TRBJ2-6	CASSQDWRGYSGANVLTF	TGCGCCAGCAGCCAAGATTGGCGAGGGTACTCTGGGGCCAACGTCCTGACTTTC
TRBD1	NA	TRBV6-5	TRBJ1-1	CASRMDPLDRMNTEAFF	TGTGCCAGCAGGATGGATCCCCTGGACAGGATGAACACTGAAGCTTTCTTT
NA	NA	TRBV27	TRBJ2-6	CASRTGTSISGANVLTF	TGTGCCAGCCGGACAGGGACTAGTATCTCTGGGGCCAACGTCCTGACTTTC
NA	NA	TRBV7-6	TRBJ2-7	CASSPNIPTVDTYEQYF	TGTGCCAGCAGCCCGAATATCCCGACCGTTGATACCTACGAGCAGTACTTC
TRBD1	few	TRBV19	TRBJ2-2	CASQGDHTGELFF	TGTGCTTCTCAGGGGGATCACACCGGGGAGCTGTTTTTT
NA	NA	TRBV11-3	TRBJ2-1	CASSLDRYSYNEQLF	TGTGCCAGCAGCTTAGATCGGTACAGCTACAATGAGCAGCTCTTC
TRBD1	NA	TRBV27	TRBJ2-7	CASSSQGVSYEQYF	TGTGCCAGCAGCTCACAGGGGGTTTCCTACGAGCAGTACTTC
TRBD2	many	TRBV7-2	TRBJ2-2	CASSLTSGRAGELFF	TGTGCCAGCAGCTTAACCAGCGGGAGGGCCGGGGAGCTGTTTTTT
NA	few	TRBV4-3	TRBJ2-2	CASSQHPYGQSNGELFF	TGCGCCAGCAGCCAACACCCGTACGGACAGTCGAACGGGGAGCTGTTTTTT
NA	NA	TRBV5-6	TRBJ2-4	CASSLAGQNIQYF	TGTGCCAGCAGCTTGGCGGGACAAAACATTCAGTACTTC
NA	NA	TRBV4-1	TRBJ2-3	CASSQSGGSKTDTQYF	TGCGCCAGCAGCCAATCTGGCGGTAGCAAAACAGATACGCAGTATTTT
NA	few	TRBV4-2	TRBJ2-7	CASSQEDGSKFYEQYF	TGTGCCAGCAGCCAAGAGGACGGGAGTAAATTCTACGAGCAGTACTTC
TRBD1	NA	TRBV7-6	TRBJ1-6	CASGLTQGNYNSPLHF	TGTGCCAGCGGCCTTACACAGGGGAACTATAATTCACCCCTCCACTTT
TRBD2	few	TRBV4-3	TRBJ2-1	CASSQDWASGYNGQFF	TGCGCCAGCAGCCAAGATTGGGCTAGCGGGTACAATGGGCAGTTCTTC
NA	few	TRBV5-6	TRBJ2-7	CASSRDHTGNLYEQYF	TGTGCCAGCAGCCGGGACCACACAGGGAACCTCTACGAGCAGTACTTC
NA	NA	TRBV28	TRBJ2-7	CASSLVGGAGQYF	TGTGCCAGCAGTTTAGTAGGGGGGGCGGGGCAGTACTTC
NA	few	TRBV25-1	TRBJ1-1	CASSLGAYGNAEAFF	TGTGCCAGCAGTCTAGGGGCCTACGGGAATGCTGAAGCTTTCTTT
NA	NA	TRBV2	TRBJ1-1	CASNVYGITEAFF	TGTGCCAGCAACGTCTACGGTATCACTGAAGCTTTCTTT
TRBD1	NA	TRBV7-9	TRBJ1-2	CASSLPLQGATNYGYTF	TGTGCCAGCAGCTTACCCCTACAGGGGGCCACTAACTATGGCTACACCTTC
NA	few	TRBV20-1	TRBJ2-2	CSARGYGMSTGELFF	TGCAGTGCTAGAGGTTATGGGATGAGCACCGGGGAGCTGTTTTTT
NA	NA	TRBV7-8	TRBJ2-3	CASSVGSGGDTQYF	TGTGCCAGCAGCGTTGGTTCAGGGGGGGATACGCAGTATTTT
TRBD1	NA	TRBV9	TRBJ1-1	CASSTGQRPFF	TGTGCCAGCAGCACGGGACAGAGACCTTTCTTT
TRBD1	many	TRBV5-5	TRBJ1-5	CASSLTGRYSNQPQHF	TGTGCCAGCAGCCTGACAGGGAGATATAGCAATCAGCCCCAGCATTTT
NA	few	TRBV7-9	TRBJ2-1	CASSLRGEAYNEQFF	TGTGCCAGCAGCCTAAGGGGTGAGGCCTACAATGAGCAGTTCTTC
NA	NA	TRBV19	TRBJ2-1	CASSSSVYNEQFF	TGTGCCAGTAGTAGTTCCGTATACAATGAGCAGTTCTTC
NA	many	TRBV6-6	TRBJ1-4	CASSYRQPGTYSTNEKLFF	TGTGCCAGCAGTTACCGACAGCCCGGGACCTACTCAACTAATGAAAAACTGTTTTTT
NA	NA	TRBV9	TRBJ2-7	CASSVAQDSYEQYF	TGTGCCAGCAGCGTAGCCCAGGACTCCTACGAGCAGTACTTC
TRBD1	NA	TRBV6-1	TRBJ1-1	CASSERQGFYLAEAFF	TGTGCCAGCAGTGAGAGACAGGGGTTCTATTTGGCTGAAGCTTTCTTT
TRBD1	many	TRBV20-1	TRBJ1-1	CSTDPSGTVNTEAFF	TGCAGCACGGATCCATCCGGGACAGTGAACACTGAAGCTTTCTTT
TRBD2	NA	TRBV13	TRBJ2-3	CASSLLTSGSPDTQYF	TGTGCCAGCAGCTTACTGACTAGCGGGAGCCCAGATACGCAGTATTTT
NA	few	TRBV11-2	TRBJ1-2	CASSLGWGDYGYTF	TGTGCCAGCAGCTTAGGATGGGGGGACTATGGCTACACCTTC
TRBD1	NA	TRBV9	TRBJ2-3	CASALGQETTDTQYF	TGTGCCAGCGCTTTAGGACAGGAGACAACAGATACGCAGTATTTT
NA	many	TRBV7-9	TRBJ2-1	CASSTSANEQFF	TGTGCCAGCAGCACCAGTGCGAATGAGCAGTTCTTC
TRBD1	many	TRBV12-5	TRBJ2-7	CASGSGTVLYEQYF	TGTGCTAGTGGCTCCGGGACAGTCCTCTACGAGCAGTACTTC
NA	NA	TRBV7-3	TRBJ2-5	CASSVPGPKEAQYF	TGTGCCAGCAGCGTTCCGGGCCCGAAGGAGGCCCAGTACTTC
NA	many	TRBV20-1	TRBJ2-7	CSANPGTVSYEQYF	TGCAGTGCGAACCCCGGGACGGTTTCCTACGAGCAGTACTTC
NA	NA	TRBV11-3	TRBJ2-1	CASSLTGQPNEQFF	TGTGCCAGCAGCTTAACGGGACAACCCAATGAGCAGTTCTTC